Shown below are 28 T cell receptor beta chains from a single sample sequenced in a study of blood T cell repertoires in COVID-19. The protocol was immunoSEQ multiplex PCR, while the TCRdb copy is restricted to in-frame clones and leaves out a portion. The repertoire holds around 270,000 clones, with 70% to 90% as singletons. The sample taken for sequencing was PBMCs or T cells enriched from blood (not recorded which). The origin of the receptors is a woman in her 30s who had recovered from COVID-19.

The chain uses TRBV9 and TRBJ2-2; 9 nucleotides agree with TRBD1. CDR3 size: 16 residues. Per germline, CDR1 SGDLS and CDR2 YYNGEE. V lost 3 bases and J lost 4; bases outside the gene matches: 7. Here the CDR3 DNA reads TGTGCCAGCAGCGCCACAGGGGGCGCAGGCACCGGGGAGCTGTTTTTT. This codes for CASSATGGAGTGELFF.

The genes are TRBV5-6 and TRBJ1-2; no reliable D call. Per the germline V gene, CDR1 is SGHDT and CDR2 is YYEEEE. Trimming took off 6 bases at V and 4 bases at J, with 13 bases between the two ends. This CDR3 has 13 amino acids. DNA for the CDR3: TGTGCCAGCACCCTTTGGCCCTCCTATGGCTACACCTTC. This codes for CASTLWPSYGYTF.

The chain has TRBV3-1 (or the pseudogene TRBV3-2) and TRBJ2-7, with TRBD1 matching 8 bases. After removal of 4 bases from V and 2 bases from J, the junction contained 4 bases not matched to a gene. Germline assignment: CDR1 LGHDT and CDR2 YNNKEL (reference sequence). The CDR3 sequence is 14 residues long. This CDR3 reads CASSRQGTTYEQYF. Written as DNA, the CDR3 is TGTGCCAGCAGCCGACAGGGGACCACCTACGAGCAGTACTTC.

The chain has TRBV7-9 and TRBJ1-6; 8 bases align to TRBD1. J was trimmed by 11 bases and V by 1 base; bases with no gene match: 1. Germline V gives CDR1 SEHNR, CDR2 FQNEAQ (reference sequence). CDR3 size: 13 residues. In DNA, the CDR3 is TGTGCCAGCAGCTTAGGGACAGGGACACCCCTCCACTTT. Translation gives CASSLGTGTPLHF.

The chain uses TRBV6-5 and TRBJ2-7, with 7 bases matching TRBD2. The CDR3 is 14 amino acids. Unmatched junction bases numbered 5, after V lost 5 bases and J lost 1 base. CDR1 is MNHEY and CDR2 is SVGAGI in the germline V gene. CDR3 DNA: TGTGCCAGCAGTAGCGGGGTGTTATCCTACGAGCAGTACTTC. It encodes CASSSGVLSYEQYF.

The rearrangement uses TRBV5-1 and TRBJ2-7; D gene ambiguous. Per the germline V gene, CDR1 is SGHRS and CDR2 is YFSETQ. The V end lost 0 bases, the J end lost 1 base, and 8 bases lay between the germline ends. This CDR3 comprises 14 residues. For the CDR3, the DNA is TGCGCCAGCAGCTTGGACAGTGTATCCTACGAGCAGTACTTC. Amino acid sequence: CASSLDSVSYEQYF.

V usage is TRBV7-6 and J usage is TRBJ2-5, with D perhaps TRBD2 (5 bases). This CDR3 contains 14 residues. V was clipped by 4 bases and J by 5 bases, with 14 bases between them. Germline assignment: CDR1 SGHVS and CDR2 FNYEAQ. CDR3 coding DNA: TGTGCCAGCAGCTCCACGGGGATTGGGGAGACCCAGTACTTC. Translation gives CASSSTGIGETQYF. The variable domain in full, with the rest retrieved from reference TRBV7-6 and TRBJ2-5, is GAGVSQSPRYKVTKRGQDVALRCDPISGHVSLYWYRQALGQGPEFLTYFNYEAQQDKSGLPNDRFSAERPEGSISTLTIQRTEQRDSAMYRCASSSTGIGETQYFGPGTRLLVL.

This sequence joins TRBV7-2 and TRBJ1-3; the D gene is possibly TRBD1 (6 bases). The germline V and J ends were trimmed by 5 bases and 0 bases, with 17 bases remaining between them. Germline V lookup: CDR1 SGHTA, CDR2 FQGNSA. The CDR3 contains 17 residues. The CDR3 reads CASSPRTVGGSGNTIYF. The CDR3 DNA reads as TGTGCCAGCAGCCCACGGACAGTTGGTGGCTCTGGAAACACCATATATTTT.

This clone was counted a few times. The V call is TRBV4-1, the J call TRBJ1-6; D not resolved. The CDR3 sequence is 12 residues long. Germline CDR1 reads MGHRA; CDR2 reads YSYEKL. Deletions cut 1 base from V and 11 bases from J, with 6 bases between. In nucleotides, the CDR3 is TGCGCCAGCAGCCAAGTACGGGCACCCCTCCACTTT. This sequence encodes CASSQVRAPLHF.

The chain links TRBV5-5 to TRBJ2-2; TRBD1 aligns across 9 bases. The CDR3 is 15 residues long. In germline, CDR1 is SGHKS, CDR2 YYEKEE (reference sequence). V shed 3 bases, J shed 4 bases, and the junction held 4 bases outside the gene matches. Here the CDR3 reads CASSWGTGSTGELFF. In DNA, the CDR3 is TGTGCCAGCAGCTGGGGGACAGGGTCCACCGGGGAGCTGTTTTTT. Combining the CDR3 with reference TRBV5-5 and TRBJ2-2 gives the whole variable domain DAGVTQSPTHLIKTRGQQVTLRCSPISGHKSVSWYQQVLGQGPQFIFQYYEKEERGRGNFPDRFSARQFPNYSSELNVNALLLGDSALYLCASSWGTGSTGELFFGEGSRLTVL.

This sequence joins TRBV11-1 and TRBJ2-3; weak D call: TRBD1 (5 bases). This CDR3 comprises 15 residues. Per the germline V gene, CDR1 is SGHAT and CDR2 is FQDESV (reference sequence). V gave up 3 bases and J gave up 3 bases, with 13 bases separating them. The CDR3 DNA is TGTGCCAGCAGCTTCCCTCGACAGAGAACAGATACGCAGTATTTT. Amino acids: CASSFPRQRTDTQYF.

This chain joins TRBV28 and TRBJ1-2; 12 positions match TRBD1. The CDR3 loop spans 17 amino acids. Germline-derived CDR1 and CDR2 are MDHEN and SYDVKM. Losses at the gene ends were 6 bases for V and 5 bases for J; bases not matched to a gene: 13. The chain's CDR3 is CASSPSRGDRGRYGYTF. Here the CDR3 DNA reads TGTGCCAGCAGCCCAAGTCGGGGGGACAGGGGGCGGTATGGCTACACCTTC.

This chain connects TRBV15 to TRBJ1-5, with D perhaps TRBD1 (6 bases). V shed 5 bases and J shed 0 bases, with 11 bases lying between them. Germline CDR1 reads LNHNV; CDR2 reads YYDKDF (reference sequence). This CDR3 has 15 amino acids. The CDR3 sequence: CATSPGAFSNQPQHF. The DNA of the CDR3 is TGTGCCACCAGCCCAGGGGCCTTTAGCAATCAGCCCCAGCATTTT. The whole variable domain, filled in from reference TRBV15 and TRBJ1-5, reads DAMVIQNPRYQVTQFGKPVTLSCSQTLNHNVMYWYQQKSSQAPKLLFHYYDKDFNNEADTPDNFQSRRPNTSFCFLDIRSPGLGDTAMYLCATSPGAFSNQPQHFGDGTRLSIL.

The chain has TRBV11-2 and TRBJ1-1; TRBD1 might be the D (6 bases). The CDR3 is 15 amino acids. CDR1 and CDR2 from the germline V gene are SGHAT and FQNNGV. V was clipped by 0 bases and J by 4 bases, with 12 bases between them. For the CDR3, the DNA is TGTGCCAGCAGCTTAGAGGCGGGGGCATTCACTGAAGCTTTCTTT. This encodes CASSLEAGAFTEAFF.

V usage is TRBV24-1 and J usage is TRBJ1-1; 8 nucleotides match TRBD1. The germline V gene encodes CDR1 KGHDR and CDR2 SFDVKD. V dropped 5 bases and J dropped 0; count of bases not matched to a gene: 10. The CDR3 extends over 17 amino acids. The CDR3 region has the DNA TGTGCCACCAGTGGCAAAGGACAGGGCCCATTGAACACTGAAGCTTTCTTT. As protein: CATSGKGQGPLNTEAFF.

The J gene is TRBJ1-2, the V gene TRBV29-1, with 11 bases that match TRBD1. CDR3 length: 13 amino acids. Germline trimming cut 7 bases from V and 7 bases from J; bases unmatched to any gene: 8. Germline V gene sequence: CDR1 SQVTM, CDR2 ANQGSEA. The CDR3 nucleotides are TGCAGCGCCAGGACAGGGGGCGTCGGTGGCTACACCTTC. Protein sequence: CSARTGGVGGYTF.

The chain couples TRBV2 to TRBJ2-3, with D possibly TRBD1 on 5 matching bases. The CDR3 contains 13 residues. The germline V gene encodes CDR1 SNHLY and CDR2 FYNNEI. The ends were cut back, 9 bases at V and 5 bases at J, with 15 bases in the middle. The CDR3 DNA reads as TGTGCCAGAGGGGTTTTAGGCAAAGATACGCAGTATTTT. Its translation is CARGVLGKDTQYF.

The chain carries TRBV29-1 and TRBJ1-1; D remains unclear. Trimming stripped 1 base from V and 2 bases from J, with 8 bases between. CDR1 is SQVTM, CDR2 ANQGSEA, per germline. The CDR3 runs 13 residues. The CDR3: CSVEGRTNTEAFF. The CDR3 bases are TGCAGCGTTGAAGGAAGAACAAACACTGAAGCTTTCTTT.

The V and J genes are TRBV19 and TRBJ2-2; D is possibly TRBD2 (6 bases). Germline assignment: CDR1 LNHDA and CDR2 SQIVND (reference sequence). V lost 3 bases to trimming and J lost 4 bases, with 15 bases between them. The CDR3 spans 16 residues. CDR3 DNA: TGTGCCAGTAGTATTGGGGGGATTGGGAGCACCGGGGAGCTGTTTTTT. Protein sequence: CASSIGGIGSTGELFF.

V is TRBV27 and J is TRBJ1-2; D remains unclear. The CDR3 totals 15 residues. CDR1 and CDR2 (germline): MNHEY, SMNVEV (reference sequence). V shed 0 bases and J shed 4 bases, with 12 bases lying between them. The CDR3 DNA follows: TGTGCCAGCAGTTTATCCGCAGCGCCCGTCTATGGCTACACCTTC. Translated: CASSLSAAPVYGYTF.

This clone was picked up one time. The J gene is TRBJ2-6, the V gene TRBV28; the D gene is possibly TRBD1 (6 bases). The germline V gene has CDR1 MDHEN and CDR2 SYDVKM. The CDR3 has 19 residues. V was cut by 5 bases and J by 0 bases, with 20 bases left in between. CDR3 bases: TGTGCCAGCAGTGCCTTAATTCAGGGGCGGGCCTCTGGGGCCAACGTCCTGACTTTC. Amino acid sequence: CASSALIQGRASGANVLTF.

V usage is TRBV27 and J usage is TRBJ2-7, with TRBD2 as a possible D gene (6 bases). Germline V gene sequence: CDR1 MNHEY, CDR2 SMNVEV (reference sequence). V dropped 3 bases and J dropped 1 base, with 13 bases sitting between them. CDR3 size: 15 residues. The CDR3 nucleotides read TGTGCCAGCAGTTTGGGGCCAGGGAGGTCCTACGAGCAGTACTTC. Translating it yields CASSLGPGRSYEQYF.

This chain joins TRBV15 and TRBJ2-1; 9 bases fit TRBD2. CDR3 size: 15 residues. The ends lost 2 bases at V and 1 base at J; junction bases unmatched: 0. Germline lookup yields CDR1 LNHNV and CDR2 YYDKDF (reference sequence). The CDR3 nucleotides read TGTGCCACCAGCAGACTAGCGGGGTCCTACAATGAGCAGTTCTTC. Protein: CATSRLAGSYNEQFF.

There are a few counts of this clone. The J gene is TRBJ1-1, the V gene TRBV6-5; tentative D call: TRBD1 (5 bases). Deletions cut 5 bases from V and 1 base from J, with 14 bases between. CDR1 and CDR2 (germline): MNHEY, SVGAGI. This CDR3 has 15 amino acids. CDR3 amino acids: CASSRKRTGNTEAFF. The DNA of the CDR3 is TGTGCCAGCAGTCGGAAAAGAACAGGGAACACTGAAGCTTTCTTT.

The CDR3 region has the DNA TGTGCCAGCAGTCCCGAGCGGGAGGAACACGAGCAGTACTTC. It specifies CASSPEREEHEQYF. V gene TRBV28 combines with J gene TRBJ2-7, with 9 bases aligning to TRBD2. Germline CDR1 and CDR2: MDHEN and SYDVKM. J was trimmed by 5 bases and V by 5 bases; bases with no gene match: 7. This CDR3 has 14 residues.

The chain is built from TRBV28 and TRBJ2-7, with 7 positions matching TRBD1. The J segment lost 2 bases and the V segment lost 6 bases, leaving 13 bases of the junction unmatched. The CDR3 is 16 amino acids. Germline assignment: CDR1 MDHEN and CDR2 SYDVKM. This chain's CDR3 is CASRPHGTAKAYEQYF. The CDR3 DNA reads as TGTGCCAGCAGACCGCATGGGACAGCCAAAGCCTACGAGCAGTACTTC.

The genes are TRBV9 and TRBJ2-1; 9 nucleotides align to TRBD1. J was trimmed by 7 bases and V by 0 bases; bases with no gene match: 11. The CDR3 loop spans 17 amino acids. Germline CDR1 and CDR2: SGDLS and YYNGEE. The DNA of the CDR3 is TGTGCCAGCAGCGTAGAAGAGACAGGGGGATTTCGGAATGAGCAGTTCTTC. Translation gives CASSVEETGGFRNEQFF.

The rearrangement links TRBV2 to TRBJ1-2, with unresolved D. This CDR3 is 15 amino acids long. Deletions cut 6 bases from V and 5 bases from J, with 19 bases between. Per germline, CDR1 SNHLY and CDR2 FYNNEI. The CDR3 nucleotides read TGTGCCAGCAGCCCGGGTTATGGCTTCGCGTATGGCTACACCTTC. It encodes CASSPGYGFAYGYTF.